This is a list of T cell receptor beta chains from one sample in a study of blood T cell repertoires in COVID-19. Measured with immunoSEQ multiplex PCR; TCRdb has only the in-frame clones, and not every one. This sample has about 290,000 clones, with approximately 86% found just once. The source material was peripheral blood. The origin of the receptors is a woman in her forties or fifties with active or convalescent COVID-19. CDR3s include the opening cysteine and the closing phenylalanine or tryptophan. A D gene is named only where the DNA matches it firmly. A row's size may be missing; if present it is once, few, many or a size class.

V gene	J gene	CDR3 length	D gene	clone size	CDR3 protein	CDR3 DNA
TRBV28	TRBJ2-1	14	TRBD2	.	CASSSVGSGNEQFF	TGTGCCAGCAGTTCTGTGGGTAGCGGGAATGAGCAGTTCTTC
TRBV3-1/TRBV3-2	TRBJ2-7	14	TRBD1	.	CASSRGQGAYEQYF	TGTGCCAGCAGCCGTGGACAGGGGGCCTACGAGCAGTACTTC
TRBV5-1	TRBJ2-2	14	.	.	CASRTVLQTGELFF	TGCGCCAGCAGGACTGTCCTTCAGACCGGGGAGCTGTTTTTT
TRBV25-1	TRBJ2-7	15	TRBD1	.	CASSPPDRGSREQYF	TGTGCCAGCAGTCCCCCTGACAGGGGCAGTAGGGAGCAGTACTTC
TRBV6-5	TRBJ2-1	13	.	.	CASSYDSYNEQFF	TGTGCCAGCAGTTACGACAGCTACAATGAGCAGTTCTTC
TRBV7-3	TRBJ2-1	15	.	few	CASSLHASSYNEQFF	TGTGCCAGCAGCTTACACGCGAGCTCCTACAATGAGCAGTTCTTC
TRBV6-4	TRBJ2-3	14	.	.	CANSRSGERETGYF	TGTGCCAACTCTCGATCTGGGGAAAGGGAGACGGGTTATTTT
TRBV27	TRBJ2-1	13	TRBD1	.	CASRQGPYNEQFF	TGTGCCAGCCGACAGGGACCCTACAATGAGCAGTTCTTC
TRBV9	TRBJ2-3	13	.	.	CASSVGALYTQYF	TGTGCCAGCAGCGTAGGGGCTCTCTATACGCAGTATTTT
TRBV28	TRBJ2-1	12	.	.	CASRQYYNEQFF	TGTGCCAGCAGGCAGTACTACAATGAGCAGTTCTTC
TRBV6-4	TRBJ2-1	16	TRBD2	.	CASSRLAGVSYNEQFF	TGTGCCAGCAGTCGCTTAGCGGGAGTGTCCTACAATGAGCAGTTCTTC